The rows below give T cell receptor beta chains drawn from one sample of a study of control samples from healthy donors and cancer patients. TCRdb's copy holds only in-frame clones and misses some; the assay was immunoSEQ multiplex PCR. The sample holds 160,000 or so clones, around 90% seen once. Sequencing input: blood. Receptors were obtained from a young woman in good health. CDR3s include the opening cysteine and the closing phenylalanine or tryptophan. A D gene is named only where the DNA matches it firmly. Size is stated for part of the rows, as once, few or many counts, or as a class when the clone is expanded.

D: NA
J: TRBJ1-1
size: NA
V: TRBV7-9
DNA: TGTGCCAGCAGAACAGGGCCCACTGAAGCTTTCTTT
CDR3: CASRTGPTEAFF

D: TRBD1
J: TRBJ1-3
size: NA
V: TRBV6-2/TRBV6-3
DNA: TGTGCCAGCAGCCGACCCGGGACAGGGTACGGAAACACCATATATTTT
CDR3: CASSRPGTGYGNTIYF

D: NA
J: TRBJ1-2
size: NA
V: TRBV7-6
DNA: TGTGCCAGCAGCCCCGGAGACAGTCCCTATGGCTACACCTTC
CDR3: CASSPGDSPYGYTF

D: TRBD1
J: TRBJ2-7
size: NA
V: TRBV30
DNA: TGTGCCTTTAAACAGGGGGCGGTCGAGCAGTACTTC
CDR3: CAFKQGAVEQYF

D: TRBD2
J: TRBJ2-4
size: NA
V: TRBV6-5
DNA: TGTGCCAGCAGTTATGGGTCAGGGCGGGGGAACATTCAGTACTTC
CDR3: CASSYGSGRGNIQYF

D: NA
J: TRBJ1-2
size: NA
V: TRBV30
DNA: TGTGCCTGGAGTGTCGGTTTCTATGGCTACACCTTC
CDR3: CAWSVGFYGYTF

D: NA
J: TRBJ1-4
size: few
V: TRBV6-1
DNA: TGTGCCAGCAGTGAATTGCGAGCCACAGTAACTAATGAAAAACTGTTTTTT
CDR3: CASSELRATVTNEKLFF

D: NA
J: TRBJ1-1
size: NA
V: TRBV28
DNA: TGTGCCAGCAGGGGGGGGACAATAATGGGAGCTTTCTTT
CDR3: CASRGGTIMGAFF

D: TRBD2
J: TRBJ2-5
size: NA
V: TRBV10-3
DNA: TGTGCCATCAGTGAGCCGTGGACTAGTTTGGGACAAGAGACCCAGTACTTC
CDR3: CAISEPWTSLGQETQYF

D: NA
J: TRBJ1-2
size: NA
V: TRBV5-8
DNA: TGTGCCAGCAGCTTCGAGGCAGGCTCTGGGGGCTACACCTTC
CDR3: CASSFEAGSGGYTF

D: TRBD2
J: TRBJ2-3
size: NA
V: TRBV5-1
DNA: TGCGCCAGCAATTTTGCGCGGGAGGGAGATACGCAGTATTTT
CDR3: CASNFAREGDTQYF

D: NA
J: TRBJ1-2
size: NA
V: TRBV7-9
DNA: TGTGCCAGCAGCTTAGCGGGGGGGCGCGATGGCTACACCTTC
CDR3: CASSLAGGRDGYTF

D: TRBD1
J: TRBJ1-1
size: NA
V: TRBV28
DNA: TGTGCCAGCCACTCCGGGACAGTTTCTGGTGAAGCTTTCTTT
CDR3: CASHSGTVSGEAFF

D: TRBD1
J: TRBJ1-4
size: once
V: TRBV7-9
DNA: TGTGCCAGCAGCTTAGGGACAGGAGATGAAAAACTGTTTTTT
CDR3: CASSLGTGDEKLFF

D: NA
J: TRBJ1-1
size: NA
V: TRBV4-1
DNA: TGCGCCAGCAGCCAAGCATACGGATTTAGAAACACTGAAGCTTTCTTT
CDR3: CASSQAYGFRNTEAFF

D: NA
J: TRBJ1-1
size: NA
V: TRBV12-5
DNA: TGTGCTAGGGTCACTGAAGCTTTCTTT
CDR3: CARVTEAFF

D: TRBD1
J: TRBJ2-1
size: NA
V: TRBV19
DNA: TGTGCCAGTGCCACAGGGGAGCCCTACAATGAGCAGTTCTTC
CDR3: CASATGEPYNEQFF

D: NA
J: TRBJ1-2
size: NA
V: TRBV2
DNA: TGTGCCAGCAGTGAGTCTGGGCTCAACGTCTATGGCTACACCTTC
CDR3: CASSESGLNVYGYTF

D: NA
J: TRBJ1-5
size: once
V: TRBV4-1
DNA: TGCGCCAGCAGCCAAGAAGGGGGGTCAAGGCAGCCCCAGCATTTT
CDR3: CASSQEGGSRQPQHF

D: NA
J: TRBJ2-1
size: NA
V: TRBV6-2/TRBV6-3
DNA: TGTGCCAGCAGTCGGGGCAATGAGCAGTTCTTC
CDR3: CASSRGNEQFF

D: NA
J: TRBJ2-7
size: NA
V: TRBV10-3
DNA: TGTGCCATCAGTGCCTCGGGCCAGGTCTCCTACGAGCAGTACTTC
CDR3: CAISASGQVSYEQYF

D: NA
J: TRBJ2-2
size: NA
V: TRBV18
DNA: TGTGCCAGCTCACCGCAGGGAAACGGGGAGCTGTTTTTT
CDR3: CASSPQGNGELFF

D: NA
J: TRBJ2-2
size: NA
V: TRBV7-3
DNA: TGTGCCAGCAGCCCTTGGCCCTCCCGCGGGGAGCTGTTTTTT
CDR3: CASSPWPSRGELFF

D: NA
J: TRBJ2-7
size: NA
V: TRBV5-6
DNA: TGTGCCAGCAGCTTCGGGGGCGAGCAGTACTTC
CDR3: CASSFGGEQYF

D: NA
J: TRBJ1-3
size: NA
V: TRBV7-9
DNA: TGTGCCAGCAGCTTCCAAGGAGCCTCTGGAAACACCATATATTTT
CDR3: CASSFQGASGNTIYF

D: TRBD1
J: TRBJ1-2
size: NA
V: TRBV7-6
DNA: TGTGCCAGCAGCTTAGGAGGTACAGGGGATTATGGCTACACCTTC
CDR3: CASSLGGTGDYGYTF

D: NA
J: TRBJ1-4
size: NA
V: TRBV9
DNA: TGTGCCAGCAGCTCCGGACGGAGAACTAATGAAAAACTGTTTTTT
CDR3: CASSSGRRTNEKLFF

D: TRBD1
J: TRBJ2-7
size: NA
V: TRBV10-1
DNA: TGCGCCAGCAGTGAGTCGCGGGACAGGGTCCCGAGCTCCTACGAGCAGTACTTC
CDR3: CASSESRDRVPSSYEQYF

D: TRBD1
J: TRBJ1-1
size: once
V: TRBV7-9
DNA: TGTGCCAGCAGCCCCTTCTCAGGGGGTCCTGACACTGAAGCTTTCTTT
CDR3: CASSPFSGGPDTEAFF